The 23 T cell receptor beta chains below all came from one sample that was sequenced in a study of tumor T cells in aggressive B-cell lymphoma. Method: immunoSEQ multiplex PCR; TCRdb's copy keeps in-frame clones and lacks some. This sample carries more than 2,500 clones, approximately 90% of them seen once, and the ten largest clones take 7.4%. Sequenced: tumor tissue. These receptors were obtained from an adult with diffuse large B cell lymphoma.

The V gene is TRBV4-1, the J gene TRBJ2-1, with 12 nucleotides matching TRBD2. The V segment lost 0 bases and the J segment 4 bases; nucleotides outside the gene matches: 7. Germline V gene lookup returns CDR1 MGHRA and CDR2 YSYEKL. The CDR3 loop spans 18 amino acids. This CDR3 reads CASSQDPSGGAGYNEQFF. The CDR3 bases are TGCGCCAGCAGCCAAGACCCTAGCGGGGGGGCTGGATACAATGAGCAGTTCTTC.

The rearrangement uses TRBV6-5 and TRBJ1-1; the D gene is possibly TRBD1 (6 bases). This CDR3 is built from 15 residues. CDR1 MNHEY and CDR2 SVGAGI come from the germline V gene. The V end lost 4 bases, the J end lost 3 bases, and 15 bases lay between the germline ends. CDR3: CASSLTGKLHTEAFF. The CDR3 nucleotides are TGTGCCAGCAGTTTGACAGGAAAACTCCACACTGAAGCTTTCTTT.

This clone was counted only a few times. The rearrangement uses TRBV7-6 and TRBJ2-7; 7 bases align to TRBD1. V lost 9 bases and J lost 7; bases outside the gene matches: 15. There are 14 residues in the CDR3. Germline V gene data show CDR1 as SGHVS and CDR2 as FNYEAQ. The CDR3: CASSPGTAWGEQYF. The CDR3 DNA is TGTGCCAGTAGCCCCGGGACAGCGTGGGGGGAGCAGTACTTC.

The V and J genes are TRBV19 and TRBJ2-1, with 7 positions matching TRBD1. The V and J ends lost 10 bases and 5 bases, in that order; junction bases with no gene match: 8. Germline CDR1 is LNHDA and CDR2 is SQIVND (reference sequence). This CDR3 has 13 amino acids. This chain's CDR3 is CATATGVHNEQFF. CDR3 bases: TGTGCCACCGCAACAGGGGTCCACAATGAGCAGTTCTTC.

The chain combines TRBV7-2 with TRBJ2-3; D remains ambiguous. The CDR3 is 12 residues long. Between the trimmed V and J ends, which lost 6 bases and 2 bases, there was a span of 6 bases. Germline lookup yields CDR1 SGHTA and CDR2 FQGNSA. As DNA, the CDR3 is TGTGCCAGCAGTCCCTTCACAGATACGCAGTATTTT. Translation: CASSPFTDTQYF.

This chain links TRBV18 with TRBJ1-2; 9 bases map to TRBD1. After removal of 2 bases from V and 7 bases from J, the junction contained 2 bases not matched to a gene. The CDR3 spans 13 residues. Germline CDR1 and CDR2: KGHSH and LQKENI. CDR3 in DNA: TGTGCCAGCTCACCAAGGGACAGGGCTGGCTACACCTTC. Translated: CASSPRDRAGYTF.

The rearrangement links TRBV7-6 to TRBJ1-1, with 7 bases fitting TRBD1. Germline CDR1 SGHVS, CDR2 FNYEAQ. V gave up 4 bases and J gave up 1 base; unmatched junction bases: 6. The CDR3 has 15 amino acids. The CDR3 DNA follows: TGTGCCAGCAGCTATAACAGGGGACGGAACACTGAAGCTTTCTTT. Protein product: CASSYNRGRNTEAFF.

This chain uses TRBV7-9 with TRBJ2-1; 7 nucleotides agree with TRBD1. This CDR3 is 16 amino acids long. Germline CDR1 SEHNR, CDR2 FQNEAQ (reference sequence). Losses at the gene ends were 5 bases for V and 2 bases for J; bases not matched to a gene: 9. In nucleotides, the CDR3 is TGTGCCAGCAGCCCTATGACAGGGAACCCCTACAATGAGCAGTTCTTC. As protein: CASSPMTGNPYNEQFF.

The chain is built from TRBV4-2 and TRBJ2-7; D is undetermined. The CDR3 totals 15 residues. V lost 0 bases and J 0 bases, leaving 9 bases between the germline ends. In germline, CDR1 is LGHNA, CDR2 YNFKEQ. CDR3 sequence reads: CASSQDHWSSYEQYF. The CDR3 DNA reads TGTGCCAGCAGCCAAGACCATTGGAGCTCCTACGAGCAGTACTTC.

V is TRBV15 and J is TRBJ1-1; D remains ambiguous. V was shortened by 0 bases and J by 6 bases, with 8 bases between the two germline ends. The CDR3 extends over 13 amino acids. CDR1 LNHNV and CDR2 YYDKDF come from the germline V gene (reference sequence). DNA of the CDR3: TGTGCCACCAGCAGAGATATCGCGTCTGAAGCTTTCTTT. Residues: CATSRDIASEAFF. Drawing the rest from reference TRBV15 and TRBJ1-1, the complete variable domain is DAMVIQNPRYQVTQFGKPVTLSCSQTLNHNVMYWYQQKSSQAPKLLFHYYDKDFNNEADTPDNFQSRRPNTSFCFLDIRSPGLGDTAMYLCATSRDIASEAFFGQGTRLTVV.

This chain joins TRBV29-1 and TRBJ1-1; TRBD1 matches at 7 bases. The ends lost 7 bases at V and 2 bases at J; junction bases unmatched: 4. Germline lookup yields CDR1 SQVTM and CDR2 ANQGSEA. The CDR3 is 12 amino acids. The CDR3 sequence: CSAGTVNTEAFF. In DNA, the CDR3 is TGCAGCGCCGGGACAGTTAACACTGAAGCTTTCTTT. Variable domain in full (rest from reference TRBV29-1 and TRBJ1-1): SAVISQKPSRDICQRGTSLTIQCQVDSQVTMMFWYRQQPGQSLTLIATANQGSEATYESGFVIDKFPISRPNLTFSTLTVSNMSPEDSSIYLCSAGTVNTEAFFGQGTRLTVV.

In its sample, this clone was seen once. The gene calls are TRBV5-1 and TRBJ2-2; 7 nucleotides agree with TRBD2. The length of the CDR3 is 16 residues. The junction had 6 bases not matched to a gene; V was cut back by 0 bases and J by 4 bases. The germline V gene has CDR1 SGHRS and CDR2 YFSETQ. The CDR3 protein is CASSLVRGRATGELFF. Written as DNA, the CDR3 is TGCGCCAGCAGCTTGGTTCGCGGGAGAGCCACCGGGGAGCTGTTTTTT.

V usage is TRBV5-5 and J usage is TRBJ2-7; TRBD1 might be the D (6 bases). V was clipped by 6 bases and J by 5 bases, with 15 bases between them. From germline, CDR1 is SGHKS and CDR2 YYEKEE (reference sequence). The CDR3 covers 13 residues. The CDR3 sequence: CASTNRVGNEQYF. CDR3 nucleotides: TGTGCCAGCACTAACAGGGTGGGTAACGAGCAGTACTTC.

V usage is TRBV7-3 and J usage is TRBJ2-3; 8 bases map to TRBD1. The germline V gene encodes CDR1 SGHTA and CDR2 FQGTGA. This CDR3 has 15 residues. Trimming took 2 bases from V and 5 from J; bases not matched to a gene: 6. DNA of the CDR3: TGTGCCAGCAGCTTATGGGCAGGGGGCTTAGATACGCAGTATTTT. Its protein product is CASSLWAGGLDTQYF.

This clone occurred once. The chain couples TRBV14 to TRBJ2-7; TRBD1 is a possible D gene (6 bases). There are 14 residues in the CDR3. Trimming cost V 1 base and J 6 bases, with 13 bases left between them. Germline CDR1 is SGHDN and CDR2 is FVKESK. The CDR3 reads CASSQGRGPLEQYF. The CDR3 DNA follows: TGTGCCAGCAGCCAAGGCAGGGGACCCCTCGAGCAGTACTTC.

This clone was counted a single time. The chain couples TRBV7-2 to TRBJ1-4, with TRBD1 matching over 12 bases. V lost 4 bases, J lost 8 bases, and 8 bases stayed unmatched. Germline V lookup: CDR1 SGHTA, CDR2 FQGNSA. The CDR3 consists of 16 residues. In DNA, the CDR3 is TGTGCCAGCAGCTCCCGGGACAGGGGGCAAAACGAAAAACTGTTTTTT. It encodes CASSSRDRGQNEKLFF.

The DNA for the CDR3 is TGTGCCAGCAGCTTGGCCGGGACTAGCATCAATGAGCAGTTCTTC. This translates into CASSLAGTSINEQFF. The genes are TRBV5-8 and TRBJ2-1, with 9 positions matching TRBD2. With V trimmed by 0 bases and J by 6 bases, 4 bases remained unmatched. CDR3 length: 15 residues. CDR1 is SGHTS and CDR2 is YDEGEE in the germline V gene.

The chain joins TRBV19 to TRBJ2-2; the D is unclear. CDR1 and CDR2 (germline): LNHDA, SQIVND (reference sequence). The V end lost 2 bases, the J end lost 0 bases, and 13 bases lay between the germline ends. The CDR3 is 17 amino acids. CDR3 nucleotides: TGTGCCAGTAGTATACCCAGGAAGAAAGCGAACACCGGGGAGCTGTTTTTT. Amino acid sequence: CASSIPRKKANTGELFF. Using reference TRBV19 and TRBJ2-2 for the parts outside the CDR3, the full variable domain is DGGITQSPKYLFRKEGQNVTLSCEQNLNHDAMYWYRQDPGQGLRLIYYSQIVNDFQKGDIAEGYSVSREKKESFPLTVTSAQKNPTAFYLCASSIPRKKANTGELFFGEGSRLTVL.

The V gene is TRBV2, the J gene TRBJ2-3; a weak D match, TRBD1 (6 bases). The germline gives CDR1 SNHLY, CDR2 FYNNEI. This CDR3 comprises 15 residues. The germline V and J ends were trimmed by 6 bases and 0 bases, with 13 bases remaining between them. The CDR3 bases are TGTGCCAGCAGCCCGGACAGAAGGAGCACAGATACGCAGTATTTT. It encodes CASSPDRRSTDTQYF.

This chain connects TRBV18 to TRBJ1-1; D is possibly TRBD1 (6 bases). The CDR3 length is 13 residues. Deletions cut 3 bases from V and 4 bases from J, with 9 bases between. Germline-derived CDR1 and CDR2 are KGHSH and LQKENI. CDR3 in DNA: TGTGCCAGCTCACCCCAGGACAGCACTGAAGCTTTCTTT. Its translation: CASSPQDSTEAFF.

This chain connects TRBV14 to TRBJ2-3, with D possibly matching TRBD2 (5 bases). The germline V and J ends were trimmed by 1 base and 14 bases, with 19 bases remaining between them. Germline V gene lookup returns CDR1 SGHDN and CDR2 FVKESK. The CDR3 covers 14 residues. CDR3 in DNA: TGTGCCAGCAGCCAAGTCCATGCGGGCCCTCGGCTGTATTTT. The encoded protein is CASSQVHAGPRLYF.

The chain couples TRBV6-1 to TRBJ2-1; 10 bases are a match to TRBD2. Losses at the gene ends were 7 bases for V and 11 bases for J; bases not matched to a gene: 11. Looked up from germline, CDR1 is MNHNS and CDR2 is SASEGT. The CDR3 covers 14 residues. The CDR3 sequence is CASTASGRGNKQFF. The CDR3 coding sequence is TGTGCCAGCACCGCTAGCGGGAGAGGTAATAAGCAGTTCTTC.

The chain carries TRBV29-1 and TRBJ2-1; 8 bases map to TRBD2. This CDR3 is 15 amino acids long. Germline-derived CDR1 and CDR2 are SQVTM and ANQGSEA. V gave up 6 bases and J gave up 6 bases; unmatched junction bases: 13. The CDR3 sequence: CSVDSGTRSFNEQFF. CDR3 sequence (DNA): TGCAGCGTAGATTCCGGGACTAGAAGCTTCAATGAGCAGTTCTTC.